What follows describes a single T cell receptor (beta chain). The antigen is unknown. The data stem from a study of early T cells in non-severe SARS-CoV-2 infection. For the study at large: Bulk RNA taken from unsorted whole blood was sequenced, leaving chains unpaired. Overall study results and limits: CD4 and private specificities were missed by VDJdb matching, which favored anti-spike CD8 responses.

Germline V lookup: CDR1 SGHTA, CDR2 FQGNSA. The V gene end was trimmed by 5 bases and the J gene end by 5 bases; junction bases not matched to a gene: 4. There are 14 residues in the CDR3. As part of library construction, unique molecular identifiers were attached to individual cDNA molecules. TCRdb recomputed calls from the 5' RACE reads with MiXCR, one row per CDR3 protein. The repertoire holds over 85,000 distinct CDR3 sequences, with around 16% as singletons. This rearrangement joins TRBV7-2 to TRBJ1-5, with 9 bases that match TRBD1. The source material was whole blood. This receptor was obtained from an adult who was a healthcare worker with PCR-confirmed SARS-CoV-2 infection or an uninfected control (not recorded which). As DNA, the CDR3 is TGTGCCAGCAGCCTGACAGGGGGGGATCAGCCCCAGCATTTT. Translating it yields CASSLTGGDQPQHF.